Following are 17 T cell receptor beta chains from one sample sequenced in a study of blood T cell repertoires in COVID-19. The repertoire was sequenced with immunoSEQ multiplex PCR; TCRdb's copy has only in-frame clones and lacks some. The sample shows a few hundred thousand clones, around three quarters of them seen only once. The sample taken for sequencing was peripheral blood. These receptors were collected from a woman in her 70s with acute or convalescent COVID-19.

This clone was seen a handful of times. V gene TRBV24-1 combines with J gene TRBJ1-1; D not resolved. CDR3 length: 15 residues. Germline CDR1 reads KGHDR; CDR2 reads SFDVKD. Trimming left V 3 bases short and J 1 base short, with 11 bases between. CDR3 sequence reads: CATSDGQAGNTEAFF. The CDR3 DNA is TGTGCCACCAGTGATGGGCAGGCGGGGAACACTGAAGCTTTCTTT.

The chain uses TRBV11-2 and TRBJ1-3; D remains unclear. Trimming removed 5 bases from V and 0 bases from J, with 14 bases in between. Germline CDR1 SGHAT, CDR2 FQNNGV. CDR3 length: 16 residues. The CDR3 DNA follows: TGTGCCAGCAGCCCATCTCAGGTTACCTCTGGAAACACCATATATTTT. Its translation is CASSPSQVTSGNTIYF.

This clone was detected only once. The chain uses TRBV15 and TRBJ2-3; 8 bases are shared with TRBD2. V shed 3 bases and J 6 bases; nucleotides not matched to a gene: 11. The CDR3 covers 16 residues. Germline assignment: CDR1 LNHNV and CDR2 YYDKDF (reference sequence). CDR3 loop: CATSRPGGAGGDTQYF. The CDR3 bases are TGTGCCACCAGCAGGCCCGGGGGGGCGGGGGGCGATACGCAGTATTTT. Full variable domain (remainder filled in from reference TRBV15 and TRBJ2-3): DAMVIQNPRYQVTQFGKPVTLSCSQTLNHNVMYWYQQKSSQAPKLLFHYYDKDFNNEADTPDNFQSRRPNTSFCFLDIRSPGLGDTAMYLCATSRPGGAGGDTQYFGPGTRLTVL.

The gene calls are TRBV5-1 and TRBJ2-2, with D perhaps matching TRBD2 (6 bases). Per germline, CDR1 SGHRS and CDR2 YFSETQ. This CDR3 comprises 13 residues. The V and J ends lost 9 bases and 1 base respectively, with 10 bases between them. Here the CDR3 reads CATRRGNTGELFF. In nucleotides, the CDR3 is TGCGCCACCCGGCGGGGGAACACCGGGGAGCTGTTTTTT.

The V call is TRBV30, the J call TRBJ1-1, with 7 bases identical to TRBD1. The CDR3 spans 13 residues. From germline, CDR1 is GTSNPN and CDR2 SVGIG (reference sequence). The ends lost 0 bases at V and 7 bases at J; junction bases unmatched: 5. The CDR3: CAWSVWDRGEAFF. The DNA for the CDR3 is TGTGCCTGGAGTGTATGGGACAGAGGTGAAGCTTTCTTT.

CDR3 coding DNA: TGTGCCAGCAGTTCCCGGACAGACCTCACCGGGGAGCTGTTTTTT. Its translation is CASSSRTDLTGELFF. V is TRBV6-5 and J is TRBJ2-2; D might be TRBD1 (6 bases). The germline V gene has CDR1 MNHEY and CDR2 SVGAGI. Trimming left V 4 bases short and J 4 bases short, with 13 bases between. The CDR3 loop spans 15 amino acids.

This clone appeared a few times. The CDR3 protein is CASSLGQALNTEAFF. CDR3 coding DNA: TGTGCCAGCAGCTTAGGACAGGCCTTGAACACTGAAGCTTTCTTT. The genes are TRBV7-2 and TRBJ1-1; D may be TRBD1 (6 bases). This CDR3 is 15 amino acids long. The germline V and J ends were trimmed by 1 base and 0 bases, with 9 bases remaining between them. The germline CDR1 and CDR2 sequences are SGHTA and FQGNSA.

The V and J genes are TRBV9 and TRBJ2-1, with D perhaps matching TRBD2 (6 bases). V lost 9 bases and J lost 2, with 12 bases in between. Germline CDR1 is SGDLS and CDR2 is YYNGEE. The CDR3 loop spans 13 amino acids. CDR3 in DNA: TGTGCCACCGGAGGGCAACCCTACAATGAGCAGTTCTTC. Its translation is CATGGQPYNEQFF.

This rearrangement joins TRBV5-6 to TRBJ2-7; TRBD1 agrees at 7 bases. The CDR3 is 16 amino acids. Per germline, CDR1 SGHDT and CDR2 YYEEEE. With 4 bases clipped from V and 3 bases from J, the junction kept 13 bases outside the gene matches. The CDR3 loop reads CASSPNKGQIIYEQYV. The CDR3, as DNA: TGTGCCAGCAGCCCGAACAAGGGACAGATTATCTACGAGCAGTACGTC.

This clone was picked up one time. CDR3 DNA sequence: TGTGCCAGCAGCCGTCAAGGAATACGAAGCCGGGTCGAGCAGTACTTC. It yields the protein CASSRQGIRSRVEQYF. The V call is TRBV7-8, the J call TRBJ2-7; D ambiguous. Between the trimmed V and J ends, which lost 5 bases and 6 bases, there was a span of 23 bases. The CDR3 extends over 16 amino acids. The germline V gene encodes CDR1 SGHVS and CDR2 FQNEAQ.

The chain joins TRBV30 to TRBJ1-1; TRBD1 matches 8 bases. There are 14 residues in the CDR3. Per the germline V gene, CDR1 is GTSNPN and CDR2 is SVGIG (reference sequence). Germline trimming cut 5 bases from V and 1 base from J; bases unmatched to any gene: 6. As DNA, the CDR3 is TGTGCCTGGCTGACAGGGGTTGGGAACACTGAAGCTTTCTTT. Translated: CAWLTGVGNTEAFF.

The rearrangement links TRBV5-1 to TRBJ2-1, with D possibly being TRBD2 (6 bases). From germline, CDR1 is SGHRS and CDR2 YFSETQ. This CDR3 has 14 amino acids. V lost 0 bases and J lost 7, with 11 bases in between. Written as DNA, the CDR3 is TGCGCCAGCAGCTTGGGTGGACTATTAAATGAGCAGTTCTTC. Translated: CASSLGGLLNEQFF.

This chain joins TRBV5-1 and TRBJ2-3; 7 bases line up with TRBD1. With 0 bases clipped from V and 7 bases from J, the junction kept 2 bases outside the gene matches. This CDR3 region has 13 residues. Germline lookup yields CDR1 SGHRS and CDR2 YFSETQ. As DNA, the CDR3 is TGCGCCAGCAGCTTGGACAGGGGAAATACGCAGTATTTT. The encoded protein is CASSLDRGNTQYF.

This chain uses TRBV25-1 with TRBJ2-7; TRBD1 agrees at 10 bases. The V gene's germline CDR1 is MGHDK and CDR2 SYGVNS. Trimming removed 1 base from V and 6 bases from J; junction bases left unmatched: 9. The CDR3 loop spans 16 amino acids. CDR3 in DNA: TGTGCCAGCAGTGAATGGGGGGGACAGGGGTGGGCCGAGCAGTACTTC. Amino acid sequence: CASSEWGGQGWAEQYF.

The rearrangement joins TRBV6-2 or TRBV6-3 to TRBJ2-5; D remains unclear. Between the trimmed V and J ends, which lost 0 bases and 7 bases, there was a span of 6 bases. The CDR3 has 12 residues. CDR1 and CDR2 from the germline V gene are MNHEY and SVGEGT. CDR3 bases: TGTGCCAGCAGTTACTCGAGTTCGACCCAGTACTTC. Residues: CASSYSSSTQYF.

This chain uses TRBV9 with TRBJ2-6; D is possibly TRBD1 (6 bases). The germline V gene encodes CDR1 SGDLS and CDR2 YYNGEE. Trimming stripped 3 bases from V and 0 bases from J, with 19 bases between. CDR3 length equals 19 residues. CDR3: CASSAPTGQARSGANVLTF. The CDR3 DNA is TGTGCCAGCAGCGCCCCCACAGGGCAGGCCCGCTCTGGGGCCAACGTCCTGACTTTC.

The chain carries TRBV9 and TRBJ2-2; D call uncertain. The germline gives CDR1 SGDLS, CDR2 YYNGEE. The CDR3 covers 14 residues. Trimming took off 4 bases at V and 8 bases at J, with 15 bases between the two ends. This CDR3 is CASSSNLVRGELFF. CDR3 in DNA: TGTGCCAGCAGCTCCAACCTGGTGAGAGGGGAGCTGTTTTTT.